These T cell receptor beta chains were read from a single sample in a study of regulatory T cells in long-lasting Graves disease. TCRdb ran MiXCR on the multiplex PCR reads and lists one entry per CDR3 protein. The sample contains 250,000 to 300,000 distinct CDR3 sequences, about 17% of which appear only once. These same data were also listed under a study on T cells in Graves' hyperthyroidism and ophthalmopathy.

Sample: peripheral blood mononuclear cells (PBMCs), taken at new diagnosis, from a patient treated with antithyroid drugs. These receptor sequences come from a woman in her 30s with Graves disease. Each CDR3 is given with its conserved first and last residue. Each record gives: D gene, V gene, J gene, clone size, CDR3 DNA, CDR3 protein. D genes are given only for firm matches. Rows give clone size only sometimes, using once, few, many, or a class for an expanded clone.

>.|TRBV9|TRBJ2-6|few
TGTGCCAGCTGGAGTTCCGGGGCCAACGTCCTGACTTTC
CASWSSGANVLTF
>.|TRBV19|TRBJ1-1|many
TGTGCCAGTAGTCTCGGACAGAGAGCCCCGAACACTGAAGCTTTCTTT
CASSLGQRAPNTEAFF
>.|TRBV6-1|TRBJ2-3|.
TGTGCCAGCAGGGACTTCACAGATACGCAGTATTTT
CASRDFTDTQYF
>TRBD2|TRBV25-1|TRBJ2-4|.
TGTGCCAGCAGTGAATTAGCTACCGGGACTACCCATGCCAAAAACATTCAGTACTTC
CASSELATGTTHAKNIQYF
>TRBD1|TRBV4-1|TRBJ1-1|many
TGCGCCAGCAGCCAAGGTGGGGGACAGGGCAGGACTGAAGCTTTCTTT
CASSQGGGQGRTEAFF
>.|TRBV5-1|TRBJ2-2|many
TGCGCCAGCAGCTTGAGATTGATTTGGGACACCGGGGAGCTGTTTTTT
CASSLRLIWDTGELFF
>.|TRBV20-1|TRBJ2-1|many
TGCAGTGCTAGAGACACCAGTCGGAGGAATGAGCAGTTCTTC
CSARDTSRRNEQFF
>.|TRBV5-1|TRBJ1-1|many
TGTGCCAGCAGCTTAGAGGCGGGGAGGAACACTGAAGCTTTCTTT
CASSLEAGRNTEAFF
>TRBD1|TRBV5-6|TRBJ1-4|many
TGTGCCAGCAGCTTGGTGGTTGAAGGGGGCCGCAGAGTTAATGAAAAACTGTTTTTT
CASSLVVEGGRRVNEKLFF
>.|TRBV2|TRBJ2-1|many
TGTGCCAGCATTTCGGGGAATGAGCAGTTCTTC
CASISGNEQFF
>.|TRBV3-1|TRBJ1-2|many
TGTGCCAGCAGCCAACCCCTTTGGGGAGGCTACACCTTC
CASSQPLWGGYTF
>.|TRBV5-1|TRBJ2-2|many
TGCGCCAGCAGCCGGGGTCGGAGCGAGGCCGGGGAGCTGTTTTTT
CASSRGRSEAGELFF
>.|TRBV2|TRBJ1-1|many
TGTGCCAGCAGTCGGGGCAGGGAAGGGACTGAAGCTTTCTTT
CASSRGREGTEAFF
>.|TRBV20-1|TRBJ1-1|many
TGCAGTGCTCGCTCCCCAGGGTCTGAAACTGAAGCTTTCTTT
CSARSPGSETEAFF
>.|TRBV20-1|TRBJ1-5|many
TGCAGTGCTAGAGATTCTAGTGAGCAGGGAAGGATTCAGCCCCAGCATTTT
CSARDSSEQGRIQPQHF
>.|TRBV5-1|TRBJ1-2|many
TGCGCCAGCAGCTTGAACAGAAATTATGGCTACACCTTC
CASSLNRNYGYTF
>TRBD1|TRBV5-1|TRBJ2-7|many
TGTGCCAGCAGCCCTGGGGACAGGGGTCACGAGCAGTACTTC
CASSPGDRGHEQYF
>TRBD1|TRBV7-9|TRBJ1-5|.
TGTGCCAGCAGCCGAAGCGGACAGGGCCATAGCAATCAGCCCCAGCATTTT
CASSRSGQGHSNQPQHF
>.|TRBV5-6|TRBJ2-2|many
TGTGCCAGCAGCTTGGTCAGACATAACACCGGGGAGCTGTTTTTT
CASSLVRHNTGELFF
>.|TRBV9|TRBJ2-1|many
TGTGCCAGCAGCCCGCGGACGACCAAATTGTCGGAGCAGTTCTTC
CASSPRTTKLSEQFF
>.|TRBV12-3/TRBV12-4|TRBJ1-1|many
TGTGCCAGCAGTTTAGATGTCCTTCTGAACACTGAAGCTTTCTTT
CASSLDVLLNTEAFF
>TRBD1|TRBV24-1|TRBJ2-5|once
TGTGCCACCAGTGATTCCGGGACAGTCGAAGAGACCCAGTACTTC
CATSDSGTVEETQYF
>.|TRBV5-1|TRBJ1-4|.
TGCGCCAGCAGCTTGGCGGGGGGCCCGGGTGAAAAACTGTTTTTT
CASSLAGGPGEKLFF
>.|TRBV6-1|TRBJ2-7|many
TGTGCCAGCAGTGTCCTCCAGGACGAGCAGTACTTC
CASSVLQDEQYF
>.|TRBV3-1|TRBJ1-1|once
TGTGCCAGCAGCCCATCCGGGACATGGAGAGACACTGAAGCTTTCTTT
CASSPSGTWRDTEAFF
>.|TRBV7-2|TRBJ1-2|many
TGTGCCAGCAGCTTCGGTAACTATGGCTACACCTTC
CASSFGNYGYTF
>TRBD1|TRBV20-1|TRBJ2-2|many
TGCAGTGCTGGAGGACCCGGGACAGGGGGCCCCGGGGAGCTGTTTTTT
CSAGGPGTGGPGELFF
>TRBD2|TRBV19|TRBJ2-5|few
TGTGCCAGTAGTCACGTAGCGGGGGACTCTGAGACCCAGTACTTC
CASSHVAGDSETQYF
>.|TRBV6-5|TRBJ2-1|many
TGTGCCAGCAGTTTTGTTTTGGGGACCTACAATGAGCAGTTCTTC
CASSFVLGTYNEQFF
>TRBD2|TRBV7-9|TRBJ2-7|.
TGTGCCAGCAGCCCCCCGTCGGCGGGAGGGCCCGGCTACGAGCAGTACTTC
CASSPPSAGGPGYEQYF
>.|TRBV5-5|TRBJ1-1|many
TGTGCCAGCAACTCCGGGGGGGGAATGAACACTGAAGCTTTCTTT
CASNSGGGMNTEAFF
>.|TRBV11-3|TRBJ2-3|many
TGTGCCAGCAGCTCTCAGTATTTTACAGATACGCAGTATTTT
CASSSQYFTDTQYF
>.|TRBV12-3/TRBV12-4|TRBJ2-5|many
TGTGCCAGCAGTTTAAATCGAGAGACCCAGTACTTC
CASSLNRETQYF
>TRBD2|TRBV6-4|TRBJ2-1|.
TGTGCCAGCACTAGCGGGGGGGCTGTGGACAATGAGCAGTTCTTC
CASTSGGAVDNEQFF
>.|TRBV29-1|TRBJ2-7|many
TGCAGCGTATTACAGTTCAGCTCCTACGAGCAGTACTTC
CSVLQFSSYEQYF
>TRBD1|TRBV6-2/TRBV6-3|TRBJ1-3|many
TGTGCCAGCAGTTCGACAGGGATTGCTGGAAACACCATATATTTT
CASSSTGIAGNTIYF
>TRBD2|TRBV2|TRBJ2-2|many
TGTGCCAGCAGTGTAGTTAGCGGGGGGACCGGGGAGCTGTTTTTT
CASSVVSGGTGELFF
>.|TRBV27|TRBJ1-2|many
TGTGCCAGCAGACGCCCGGGGAGGAACTATGGCTACACCTTC
CASRRPGRNYGYTF
>.|TRBV18|TRBJ1-1|many
TGTGCCAGCTCACCACCTAGTCTGACAGCTGACACTGAAGCTTTCTTT
CASSPPSLTADTEAFF
>.|TRBV12-5|TRBJ2-5|many
TGTGCTAGTGGAACGGACAGTCCCCCGGGGACCCAGTACTTC
CASGTDSPPGTQYF
>.|TRBV7-2|TRBJ2-1|many
TGTGCCAGCAGCTTGGGCGGGGATGAGCAGTTCTTC
CASSLGGDEQFF
>.|TRBV5-1|TRBJ2-5|many
TGCGCCAGCAGCTTGAGTCAAGGGGAGACCCAGTACTTC
CASSLSQGETQYF
>.|TRBV7-9|TRBJ2-3|few
TGTGCCAGCAGCTTAGAAGACTCGGGGGCGGGCCGATACACAGATACGCAGTATTTT
CASSLEDSGAGRYTDTQYF
>TRBD1|TRBV6-1|TRBJ1-2|many
TGTGCCAGCAGTGGGACAGGGATAAGCGGCTACACCTTC
CASSGTGISGYTF
>TRBD2|TRBV4-1|TRBJ2-2|few
TGCGCCAGCAGCCAAGATTCCGGGACTAGCGGAGCGAACACCGGGGAGCTGTTTTTT
CASSQDSGTSGANTGELFF
>.|TRBV6-2/TRBV6-3|TRBJ1-2|many
TGTGCCAGCAGTTACGGGGCCAGTTCTAACTATGGCTACACCTTC
CASSYGASSNYGYTF
>.|TRBV9|TRBJ2-3|many
TGTGCCAGCAGCCCAAGCCCCAGGACAGCTAGCACAGATACGCAGTATTTT
CASSPSPRTASTDTQYF
>.|TRBV7-9|TRBJ2-2|few
TGTGCCAGCAGCTTTGGGACCTCCTTCCCGACCGGGGAGCTGTTTTTT
CASSFGTSFPTGELFF
>.|TRBV5-4|TRBJ1-1|few
TGTGCCAGCAGCCCCCCACAGGTGCCAATGGACGCTGAAGCTTTCTTT
CASSPPQVPMDAEAFF
>TRBD2|TRBV6-1|TRBJ2-1|many
TGTGCCACCACTTCCCTTGGCGGGGGTTTGTACAATGAGCAGTTCTTC
CATTSLGGGLYNEQFF
>.|TRBV20-1|TRBJ2-5|.
TGCAGTGCTAGGCAGGGTAACGGAAAAGAGACCCAGTACTTC
CSARQGNGKETQYF
>TRBD2|TRBV28|TRBJ2-3|many
TGTGCCAGCAGTTTAGCGGGGGTAAATACAGATACGCAGTATTTT
CASSLAGVNTDTQYF
>.|TRBV6-1|TRBJ1-1|many
TGTGCCAGCATTAAAGACCCCCGGGGAACTGAAGCTTTCTTT
CASIKDPRGTEAFF
>TRBD2|TRBV11-2|TRBJ2-5|many
TGTGCCAGCAGCAAGAGCGGGGGGCCGAGGGAGACCCAGTACTTC
CASSKSGGPRETQYF
>.|TRBV5-5|TRBJ1-5|once
TGTGCCAGCACCTCCCGGGGTGCAGATCAGCCCCAGCATTTT
CASTSRGADQPQHF
>.|TRBV5-1|TRBJ2-7|many
TGCGCCAGCAGCTTGGACAGGGAACTCTACGAGCAGTACTTC
CASSLDRELYEQYF
>.|TRBV5-1|TRBJ1-1|many
TGTGCCAGCAGCTTCGGGCCGGCAGGGACTGAAGCTTTCTTT
CASSFGPAGTEAFF